This TCR beta chain is drawn from a study of long-term antiretroviral therapy in people with HIV. About the research overall: Sampling started about a decade before the 2015 immediate-ART recommendation. Study findings and constraints: Increased diversity was seen after ART, yet it remained lower than in transplant donor controls. Dating from about 2004 to 2018, the blood was possibly obtained under older ART regimens.

Samples were assayed with immunoSEQ v3.0 at survey level. Produced via immunoSEQ multiplex PCR; TCRdb's table is partial and in-frame only. Counted here are about 32,000 clones, roughly 97% occurring once; the ten biggest clones make up around 1.8%. Treated in the United States were all of the participants with HIV. On this clone: Antigen specificity is unknown.

The TCR comes from a man aged 25-45 years with HIV. This specimen consisted of unsorted PBMCs, obtained 7.6 years after starting antiretroviral therapy.

Written as DNA, the CDR3 is TGTGCCAGCAGCTTGCAGGGGGTGTCTCAGCCCCAGCATTTT. Its protein is CASSLQGVSQPQHF. The rearrangement links TRBV5-4 to TRBJ1-5; 7 bases fit TRBD1. Germline loops: CDR1 SGHNT, CDR2 YYREEE (reference sequence). Trimming cost V 1 base and J 6 bases; bases outside gene matches: 4. The CDR3 is 14 amino acids.